The clone carrying this TCR beta chain was seen at least ten times. The CDR3 regions of TCR beta were amplified from RNA transcripts. The primer set for the first-round RT-PCR of the TCR CDR3 was HTBI. TCRdb re-called the multiplex PCR reads through MiXCR, storing one row per CDR3 protein. Of around 520,000 distinct CDR3 sequences listed, around 14% are singletons. This record belongs to a study of T cells in Graves' hyperthyroidism and ophthalmopathy. The V gene lost 5 bases and the J gene lost 0 bases, with 11 bases spanning the gap. The length of the CDR3 is 15 residues. This TCR was sampled from a woman under 30 with Graves' hyperthyroidism. Material for sequencing was blood. This chain joins TRBV12-3 or TRBV12-4 and TRBJ2-1; a possible D gene is TRBD2 (5 bases). The DNA of the CDR3 is TGTGCCAGCAGTAGGACTGGGAGCTCCTACAATGAGCAGTTCTTC. Its protein is CASSRTGSSYNEQFF.